What follows is one T cell receptor (beta chain) and its context. As yet, its antigen is unknown. It was CD45RO-negative cells, positively selected for CCR7, that made up naive CD8 cells, with terminally differentiated effector memory CD45RA+ cells excluded. This entry belongs to a study of shared clonotypes between healthy human individuals. As for the study in general: In total, the donors were a couple of women and a few men aged 18 to 49. Per-donor plates numbered three CD4 naive, three CD4 memory, two CD8 naive and one CD8 memory. Study-level findings and limits: A handful of donors held about 4.6% of naive CD4 clonotypes in common.

The germline V gene has CDR1 LNHDA and CDR2 SQIVND (reference sequence). V shed 3 bases, J shed 4 bases, and the junction held 6 bases outside the gene matches. The CDR3 has 14 residues. Produced via immunoSEQ multiplex PCR; TCRdb's table is partial and in-frame only. The sample has 500,000 to 700,000 clones, 85% to 95% seen once. Sequenced sample: naive CD8+ T cells sorted from blood. This chain connects TRBV19 to TRBJ2-7, with 7 bases that match TRBD1. This clonotype was obtained from a woman younger than 45 in good health. The CDR3 region has the DNA TGTGCCAGTAGTATGTCAGGGGGTCTGTACGAGCAGTACTTC. This sequence encodes CASSMSGGLYEQYF.